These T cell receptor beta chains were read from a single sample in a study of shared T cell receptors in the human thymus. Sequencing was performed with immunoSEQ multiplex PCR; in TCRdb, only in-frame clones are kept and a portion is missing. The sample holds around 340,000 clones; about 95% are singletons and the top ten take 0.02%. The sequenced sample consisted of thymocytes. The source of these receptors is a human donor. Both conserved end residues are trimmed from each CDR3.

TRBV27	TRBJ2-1	ASSLVRGRVGNEQF
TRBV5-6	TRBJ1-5	ASSLGARGSNQPQH
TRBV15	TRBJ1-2	ATSFHRGKDYGYT
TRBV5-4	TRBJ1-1	ASSSPPNTEAF
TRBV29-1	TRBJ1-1	SVEHHNTEAF
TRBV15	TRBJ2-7	ATSRVDRGGYEQY
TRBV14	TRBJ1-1	ASSPLDRGRTEAF
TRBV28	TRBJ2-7	ASSSMEGARTYEQY
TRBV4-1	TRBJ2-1	ASSPSGRSNEQF
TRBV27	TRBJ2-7	ASSHLAGGGGEQY
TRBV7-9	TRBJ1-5	ASSLASGLRRGNQPQH
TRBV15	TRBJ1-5	ATSRDPVRGQVTSNQPQH
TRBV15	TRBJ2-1	ATSRERGSINKHEQF
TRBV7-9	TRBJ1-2	ASTFTRDREDGYT
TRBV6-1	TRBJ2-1	ASSEFITLSYNEQF
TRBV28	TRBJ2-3	ASSLERAITDTQY
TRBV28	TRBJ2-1	ASSFAWGRMGNNEQF
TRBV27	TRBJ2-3	ASSLPGPGRGRTDTQY
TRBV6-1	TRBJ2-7	ASSEANRPF
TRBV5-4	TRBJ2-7	ASSLGQIYEQY
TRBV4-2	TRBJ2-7	ASSQDLVWERDSYEQY
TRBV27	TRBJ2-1	ASSLRGAYNEQF
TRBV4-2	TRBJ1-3	ASSQGGADRGGNTIY
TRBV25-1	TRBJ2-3	ASETRDTQY
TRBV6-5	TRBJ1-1	ASSTGQPNTEAF
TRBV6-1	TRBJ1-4	ASSETERLREKLF
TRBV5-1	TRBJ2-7	ASSVGRGHSKGEQY
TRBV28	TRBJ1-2	ASRSLRREGANYGYT
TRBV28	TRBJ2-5	ASSSLAGGAETQY
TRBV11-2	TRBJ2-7	ASSLGGGTVHYEQY
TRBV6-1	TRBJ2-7	ASSDGDHEQY
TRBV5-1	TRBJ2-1	ASISHYNEQF
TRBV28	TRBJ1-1	ASTPVAGRALNTEAF
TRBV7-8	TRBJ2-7	ASQGDDSYEQY
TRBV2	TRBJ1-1	ASRERDRGALNTEAF
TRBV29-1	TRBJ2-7	SGTGDEQY
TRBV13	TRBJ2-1	ASSFRLAGVNEQF
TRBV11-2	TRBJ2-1	ASSFLQIMNEQF
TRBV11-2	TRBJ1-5	ASSLESGNQPQH
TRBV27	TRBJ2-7	ASSPTGASYEQY
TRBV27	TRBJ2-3	ASEVLGTQY